This entry features one T cell receptor (beta chain) sequence. 60 Vbeta and 13 Jbeta primers were used in PCR. The repertoire was sequenced with immunoSEQ multiplex PCR; TCRdb's copy has only in-frame clones and lacks some. The sample includes some 130,000 clones, 66% of them seen just once. This sample was included in a study of cytomegalovirus exposure and HLA in healthy donors. Deletions cut 5 bases from V and 4 bases from J, with 12 bases between. Germline V CDR1 and CDR2: SGHNT, YENEEA. The length of the CDR3 is 13 residues. This TCR was sampled from a human donor in good health. Sequenced input: PBMCs. J is TRBJ2-7 and V is TRBV11-3, with a possible D match to TRBD1 (6 bases). CDR3 in amino acids: CASSIGTTYEQYF. The CDR3 DNA reads TGTGCCAGCAGCATCGGGACAACGTACGAGCAGTACTTC.